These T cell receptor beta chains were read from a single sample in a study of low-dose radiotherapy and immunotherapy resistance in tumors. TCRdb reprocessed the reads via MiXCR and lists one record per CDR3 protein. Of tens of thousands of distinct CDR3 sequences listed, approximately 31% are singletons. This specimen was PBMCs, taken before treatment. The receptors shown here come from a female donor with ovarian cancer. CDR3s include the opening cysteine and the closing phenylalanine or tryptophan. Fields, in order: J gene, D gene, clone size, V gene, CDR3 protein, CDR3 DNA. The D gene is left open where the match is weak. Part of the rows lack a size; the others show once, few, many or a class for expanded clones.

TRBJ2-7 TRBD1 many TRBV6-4 CARDDDRGWCEQYF TGTGCCAGGGACGACGACAGGGGATGGTGCGAGCAGTACTTC
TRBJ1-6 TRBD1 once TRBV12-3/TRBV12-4 CASSLMGQGFYSPLHF TGTGCCAGCAGTTTAATGGGACAGGGGTTTTATTCACCCCTCCACTTT
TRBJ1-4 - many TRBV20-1 CSAREVGSGKLFF TGCAGTGCTAGAGAGGTTGGGTCCGGAAAACTGTTTTTT
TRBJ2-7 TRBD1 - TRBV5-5 CASSSHRDRGIYEQYF TGTGCCAGCAGCTCACACCGGGACAGGGGTATCTACGAGCAGTACTTC
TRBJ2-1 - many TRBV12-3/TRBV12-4 CASSPRDHLNEQFF TGTGCCAGCAGCCCTCGGGACCACCTCAATGAGCAGTTCTTC
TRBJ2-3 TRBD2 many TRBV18 CASSPTSGYTDTQYF TGTGCCAGCTCACCGACTAGCGGATACACAGATACGCAGTATTTT
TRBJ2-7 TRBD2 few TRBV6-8 CASSEFGGATNYEQYF TGTGCCAGCAGTGAATTCGGGGGGGCGACAAATTACGAGCAGTACTTC
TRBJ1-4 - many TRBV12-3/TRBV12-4 CASTSGGKGKFNEKLFF TGTGCCAGCACCTCAGGAGGGAAAGGCAAATTTAATGAAAAACTGTTTTTT
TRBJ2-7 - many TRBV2 CASSERGMPSYEQYF TGTGCCAGCAGTGAAAGGGGTATGCCCTCCTACGAGCAGTACTTC
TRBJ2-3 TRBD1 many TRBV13 CASSGRQPGTGADTQYF TGTGCCAGCAGCGGTAGACAGCCCGGGACAGGGGCCGATACGCAGTATTTT